These 3 T cell receptor beta chains came from one sample sequenced in a study of T cell repertoires in cytomegalovirus infection. Their antigens are not known. TCRdb reanalysed the reads using MiXCR and keeps one entry per CDR3 protein. The sample includes roughly 350,000 distinct CDR3 sequences, about 35% of them seen just once. The input for sequencing was cultured PBMCs, taken from culture after CMV antigen stimulation. These receptors were taken from a human donor in good health (CMV status not recorded). Some clones in this sample may be carry-over from other donors' samples.

This clonotype was counted a single time. The chain couples TRBV7-2 to TRBJ2-1; maybe TRBD2 (5 bases). The CDR3 is 14 amino acids. Trimming took off 5 bases at V and 6 bases at J, with 14 bases between the two ends. CDR1 and CDR2 (germline): SGHTA, FQGNSA. The CDR3 bases are TGTGCCAGCAGCCCACGGACTCGAAGCAATGAGCAGTTCTTC. This gives the protein CASSPRTRSNEQFF.

The chain links TRBV19 to TRBJ2-5; possibly TRBD1 or TRBD2 for D (5 bases each). Germline V gene lookup returns CDR1 LNHDA and CDR2 SQIVND (reference sequence). Trimming took off 3 bases at V and 0 bases at J, with 8 bases between the two ends. The CDR3 extends over 14 amino acids. The CDR3 bases are TGTGCCAGTAGTATGTGGGGGAACCAAGAGACCCAGTACTTC. Protein: CASSMWGNQETQYF.

The chain couples TRBV6-2 or TRBV6-3 to TRBJ2-2; 9 bases are a match to TRBD2. CDR1 is MNHEY, CDR2 SVGEGT, per germline. The CDR3 is 14 residues long. The junction had 4 bases not matched to a gene; V was cut back by 8 bases and J by 3 bases. CDR3 coding DNA: TGTGCCAGCGCAAGACTAGCGGACACCGGGGAGCTGTTTTTT. Its protein is CASARLADTGELFF.